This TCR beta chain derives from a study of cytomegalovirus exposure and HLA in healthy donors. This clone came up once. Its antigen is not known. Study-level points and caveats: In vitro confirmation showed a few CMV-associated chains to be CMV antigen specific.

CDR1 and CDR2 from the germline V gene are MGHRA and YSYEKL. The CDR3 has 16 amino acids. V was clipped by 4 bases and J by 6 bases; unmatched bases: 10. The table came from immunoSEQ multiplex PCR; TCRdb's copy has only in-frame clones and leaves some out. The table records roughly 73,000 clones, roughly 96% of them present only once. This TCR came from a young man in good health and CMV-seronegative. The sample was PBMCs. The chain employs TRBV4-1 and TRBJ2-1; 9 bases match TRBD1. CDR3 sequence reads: CASSPSDRGTFNEQFF. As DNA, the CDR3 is TGCGCCAGCAGCCCATCCGACAGGGGGACGTTCAATGAGCAGTTCTTC.